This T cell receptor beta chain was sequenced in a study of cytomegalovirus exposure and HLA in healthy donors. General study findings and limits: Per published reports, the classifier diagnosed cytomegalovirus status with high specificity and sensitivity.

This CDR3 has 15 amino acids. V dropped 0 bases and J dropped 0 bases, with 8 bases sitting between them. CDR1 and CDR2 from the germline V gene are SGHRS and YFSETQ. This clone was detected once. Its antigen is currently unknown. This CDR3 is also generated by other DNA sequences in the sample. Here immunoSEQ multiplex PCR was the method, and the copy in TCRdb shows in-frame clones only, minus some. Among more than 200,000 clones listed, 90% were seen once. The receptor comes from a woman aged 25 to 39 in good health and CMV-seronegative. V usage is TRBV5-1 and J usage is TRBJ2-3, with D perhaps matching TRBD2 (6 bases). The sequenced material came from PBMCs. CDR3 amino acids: CASSLAGGSTDTQYF. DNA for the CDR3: TGCGCCAGCAGCTTGGCCGGGGGTAGCACAGATACGCAGTATTTT.